Listed below are T cell receptor beta chains from one sample, sequenced in a study of spatial heterogeneity in lung cancer. TCRdb recomputed calls from the 5' RACE reads with MiXCR, one row per CDR3 protein. Among about 10,000 distinct CDR3 sequences listed, approximately 5.8% were seen once. The sequences come from lung tumor tissue, collected at surgery. The source is a female donor with early-stage non-small cell lung cancer. The CDR3 runs from the conserved cysteine through the conserved F or W. Each record gives: V gene, clone size, D gene, J gene, CDR3 protein, CDR3 DNA. The D gene is left open where the match is weak. Part of the rows lack a size; the others show once, few, many or a class for expanded clones.

V: TRBV7-2; size: many; D: TRBD1; J: TRBJ1-1; CDR3: CASSLASGGAMNTEAFF; DNA: TGTGCCAGCAGCTTAGCCTCAGGGGGCGCCATGAACACTGAAGCTTTCTTT
V: TRBV6-2/TRBV6-3; size: many; D: TRBD1; J: TRBJ1-5; CDR3: CASSPTLTGRDEHF; DNA: TGTGCCAGCAGCCCTACCTTGACAGGGAGGGATGAGCATTTT
V: TRBV10-3; size: large; D: -; J: TRBJ2-1; CDR3: CAISDGGEQFF; DNA: TGTGCCATCAGTGACGGGGGCGAGCAGTTCTTC
V: TRBV7-9; size: many; D: -; J: TRBJ1-1; CDR3: CASSPTGNTEAFF; DNA: TGTGCCAGCAGCCCGACAGGGAACACTGAAGCTTTCTTT
V: TRBV11-3; size: many; D: -; J: TRBJ1-4; CDR3: CASSFRPSDEKLFF; DNA: TGTGCCAGCAGCTTTAGGCCATCAGATGAAAAACTGTTTTTT
V: TRBV20-1; size: many; D: -; J: TRBJ2-4; CDR3: CSARDLRDTGAKNIQYF; DNA: TGCAGTGCTAGAGATCTGAGGGACACAGGAGCCAAAAACATTCAGTACTTC
V: TRBV20-1; size: many; D: TRBD2; J: TRBJ2-1; CDR3: CSARVAGLLPEQFF; DNA: TGCAGTGCTAGAGTAGCGGGGCTTCTCCCAGAGCAGTTCTTC
V: TRBV3-1; size: many; D: -; J: TRBJ1-1; CDR3: CASSQEDRMNTEAFF; DNA: TGTGCCAGCAGCCAAGAGGACAGAATGAACACTGAAGCTTTCTTT
V: TRBV6-5; size: many; D: -; J: TRBJ2-2; CDR3: CASSYVFTASTGELFF; DNA: TGTGCCAGCAGTTATGTATTTACAGCAAGCACCGGGGAGCTGTTTTTT
V: TRBV30; size: many; D: -; J: TRBJ2-5; CDR3: CAWTQGSGETQYF; DNA: TGTGCCTGGACTCAAGGGAGCGGCGAGACCCAGTACTTC
V: TRBV25-1; size: medium-sized; D: TRBD1; J: TRBJ1-3; CDR3: CASSESGGTGSGNTIYF; DNA: TGTGCCAGCAGTGAATCGGGGGGGACAGGCTCTGGAAACACCATATATTTT
V: TRBV7-9; size: medium-sized; D: TRBD2; J: TRBJ2-1; CDR3: CASSSSGTNYNEQFF; DNA: TGTGCCAGCAGCTCGTCCGGGACTAACTACAATGAGCAGTTCTTC
V: TRBV6-4; size: few; D: -; J: TRBJ1-5; CDR3: CASSTDSNQPQHF; DNA: TGTGCCAGCAGTACTGACTCGAATCAGCCCCAGCATTTT
V: TRBV6-5; size: many; D: TRBD1; J: TRBJ2-1; CDR3: CASSRSQGMFNEQFF; DNA: TGTGCCAGCAGCCGATCACAGGGGATGTTTAATGAGCAGTTCTTC
V: TRBV28; size: medium-sized; D: -; J: TRBJ2-5; CDR3: CASRSVTQYF; DNA: TGTGCCAGCAGGTCCGTGACCCAGTACTTC
V: TRBV7-2; size: few; D: -; J: TRBJ2-7; CDR3: CASRSGQAYEQYF; DNA: TGTGCCAGCAGATCCGGACAAGCCTACGAGCAGTACTTC
V: TRBV9; size: few; D: -; J: TRBJ2-4; CDR3: CASSVGLETPKNIQYF; DNA: TGTGCCAGCAGCGTAGGCCTTGAGACGCCAAAAAACATTCAGTACTTC
V: TRBV4-2; size: many; D: -; J: TRBJ1-4; CDR3: CASSQGQAYRQNEKLFF; DNA: TGTGCCAGCAGCCAGGGCCAAGCGTACAGGCAGAATGAAAAACTGTTTTTT
V: TRBV6-1; size: -; D: -; J: TRBJ2-3; CDR3: CASSELASTDTQYF; DNA: TGTGCCAGCAGTGAACTAGCGTCTACAGATACGCAGTATTTT
V: TRBV29-1; size: -; D: -; J: TRBJ1-1; CDR3: CSVGWGRPRAEAFF; DNA: TGCAGCGTTGGGTGGGGCCGACCCCGTGCTGAAGCTTTCTTT
V: TRBV12-3/TRBV12-4; size: many; D: TRBD1; J: TRBJ1-5; CDR3: CASSLEGQGGQPQHF; DNA: TGTGCCAGCAGTTTAGAGGGACAGGGAGGCCAGCCCCAGCATTTT
V: TRBV6-5; size: -; D: TRBD1; J: TRBJ2-6; CDR3: CASTDRARANVLTF; DNA: TGTGCCAGCACCGACAGGGCGAGGGCCAACGTCCTGACTTTC
V: TRBV5-1; size: many; D: -; J: TRBJ1-1; CDR3: CASSLDGGKNTEAFF; DNA: TGCGCCAGCAGCTTGGACGGCGGTAAGAACACTGAAGCTTTCTTT
V: TRBV20-1; size: -; D: TRBD1; J: TRBJ1-4; CDR3: CSARDRDNEKLFF; DNA: TGCAGTGCTAGGGACAGGGATAATGAAAAACTGTTTTTT
V: TRBV2; size: many; D: -; J: TRBJ2-3; CDR3: CASSEALGVTDTQYF; DNA: TGTGCCAGCAGTGAAGCGCTAGGGGTTACGGATACGCAGTATTTT
V: TRBV9; size: -; D: TRBD2; J: TRBJ2-5; CDR3: CASSSSGGGQETQYF; DNA: TGTGCCAGCAGCTCTAGCGGGGGAGGACAAGAGACCCAGTACTTC
V: TRBV7-2; size: many; D: TRBD1; J: TRBJ2-7; CDR3: CASSRDRGREQYF; DNA: TGTGCCAGCAGCAGGGACAGGGGGCGCGAGCAGTACTTC
V: TRBV7-9; size: few; D: -; J: TRBJ2-2; CDR3: CASQLGAGDTGELFF; DNA: TGTGCCAGCCAACTCGGGGCAGGGGATACCGGGGAGCTGTTTTTT
V: TRBV5-4; size: -; D: TRBD2; J: TRBJ2-3; CDR3: CASSPPTSGTSKTQYF; DNA: TGTGCCAGCAGCCCACCGACTAGCGGGACGTCCAAGACGCAGTATTTT
V: TRBV7-2; size: many; D: -; J: TRBJ2-1; CDR3: CASSKHAGGSTYNEQFF; DNA: TGTGCCAGCAGCAAGCACGCCGGGGGATCCACCTACAATGAGCAGTTCTTC
V: TRBV6-6; size: many; D: -; J: TRBJ1-5; CDR3: CASSYSLGGKNQPQHF; DNA: TGTGCCAGCAGTTACTCCCTCGGGGGTAAAAATCAGCCCCAGCATTTT
V: TRBV7-6; size: -; D: -; J: TRBJ1-4; CDR3: CASSLARQDGNEKLFF; DNA: TGTGCCAGCAGCTTAGCCCGACAGGACGGTAATGAAAAACTGTTTTTT
V: TRBV19; size: many; D: -; J: TRBJ2-3; CDR3: CASSIPRNTDTQYF; DNA: TGTGCCAGTAGTATCCCCAGGAACACAGATACGCAGTATTTT
V: TRBV12-3/TRBV12-4; size: few; D: -; J: TRBJ2-5; CDR3: CASSFPSETQYF; DNA: TGTGCCAGCAGTTTCCCCTCGGAGACCCAGTACTTC
V: TRBV3-1; size: many; D: -; J: TRBJ2-7; CDR3: CASIQSGAGDEQYF; DNA: TGTGCCAGCATTCAATCGGGGGCCGGGGACGAGCAGTACTTC
V: TRBV5-1; size: many; D: TRBD2; J: TRBJ2-1; CDR3: CASSSGGINEQFF; DNA: TGCGCCAGCAGCTCGGGAGGAATCAATGAGCAGTTCTTC
V: TRBV28; size: many; D: TRBD1; J: TRBJ1-5; CDR3: CASSGTGVGNQPQHF; DNA: TGTGCCAGCAGCGGAACAGGGGTCGGCAATCAGCCCCAGCATTTT
V: TRBV28; size: medium-sized; D: -; J: TRBJ1-1; CDR3: CASSPWAWVGNRMNTEAFF; DNA: TGTGCCAGCAGTCCGTGGGCATGGGTGGGAAATAGAATGAACACTGAAGCTTTCTTT
V: TRBV6-1; size: many; D: TRBD1; J: TRBJ2-7; CDR3: CASSEVAGGPYEQYF; DNA: TGTGCCAGCAGTGAAGTGGCAGGGGGTCCCTACGAGCAGTACTTC
V: TRBV5-6; size: -; D: TRBD1; J: TRBJ1-1; CDR3: CASSSTGDRGRSVNTEAFF; DNA: TGTGCCAGCAGCTCCACCGGGGACAGGGGGCGATCGGTGAACACTGAAGCTTTCTTT
V: TRBV3-1; size: medium-sized; D: -; J: TRBJ1-6; CDR3: CASSQGTANNSPLHF; DNA: TGTGCCAGCAGCCAAGGGACAGCTAATAATTCACCCCTCCACTTT
V: TRBV6-5; size: -; D: -; J: TRBJ1-2; CDR3: CASSGLGVGRYGYTF; DNA: TGTGCCAGCAGTGGGCTCGGCGTAGGTAGATATGGCTACACCTTC
V: TRBV30; size: -; D: TRBD2; J: TRBJ2-5; CDR3: CAWTMGLAQETQYF; DNA: TGTGCCTGGACGATGGGACTAGCACAAGAGACCCAGTACTTC
V: TRBV6-2/TRBV6-3; size: -; D: -; J: TRBJ1-2; CDR3: CASSGRNFYGYTF; DNA: TGTGCCAGCTCGGGACGGAACTTCTATGGCTACACCTTC
V: TRBV29-1; size: many; D: -; J: TRBJ1-1; CDR3: CSVEEGQGGAFF; DNA: TGCAGCGTTGAAGAGGGGCAGGGCGGAGCTTTCTTT
V: TRBV9; size: many; D: -; J: TRBJ1-5; CDR3: CASSVSLSEPQHF; DNA: TGTGCCAGCAGCGTTTCTCTATCGGAGCCCCAGCATTTT
V: TRBV24-1; size: -; D: -; J: TRBJ1-5; CDR3: CATSDPGPGGSNQPQHF; DNA: TGTGCCACCAGTGATCCCGGGCCGGGGGGAAGCAATCAGCCCCAGCATTTT
V: TRBV7-8; size: many; D: -; J: TRBJ1-4; CDR3: CASSITGGPNEKLFF; DNA: TGTGCCAGCAGCATCACGGGGGGCCCTAATGAAAAACTGTTTTTT
V: TRBV7-9; size: many; D: TRBD1; J: TRBJ1-4; CDR3: CASSLVISGSGQLFF; DNA: TGTGCCAGCAGCTTAGTCATTTCGGGGTCGGGACAGCTGTTTTTT
V: TRBV27; size: medium-sized; D: -; J: TRBJ1-4; CDR3: CASSWGIRANEKLFF; DNA: TGTGCCAGCAGTTGGGGGATTCGGGCTAATGAAAAACTGTTTTTT